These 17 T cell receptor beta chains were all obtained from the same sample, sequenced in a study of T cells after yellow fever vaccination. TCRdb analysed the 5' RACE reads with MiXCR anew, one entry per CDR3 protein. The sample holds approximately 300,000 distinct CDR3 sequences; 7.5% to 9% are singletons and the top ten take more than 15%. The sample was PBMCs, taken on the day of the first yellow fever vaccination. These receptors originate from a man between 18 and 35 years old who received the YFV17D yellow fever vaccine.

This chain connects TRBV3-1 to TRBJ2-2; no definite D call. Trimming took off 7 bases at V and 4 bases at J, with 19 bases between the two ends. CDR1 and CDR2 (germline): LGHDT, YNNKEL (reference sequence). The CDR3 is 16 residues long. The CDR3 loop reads CASTTPRATGTGELFF. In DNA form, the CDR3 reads TGTGCCAGCACCACACCAAGGGCGACGGGCACCGGGGAGCTGTTTTTT.

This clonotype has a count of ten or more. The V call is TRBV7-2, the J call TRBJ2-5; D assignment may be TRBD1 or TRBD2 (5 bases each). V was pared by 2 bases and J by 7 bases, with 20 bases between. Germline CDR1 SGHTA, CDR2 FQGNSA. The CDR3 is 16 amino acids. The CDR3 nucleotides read TGTGCCAGCAGCTTAATGGGCAGGACCCAGAGGGGGACCCAGTACTTC. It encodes CASSLMGRTQRGTQYF.

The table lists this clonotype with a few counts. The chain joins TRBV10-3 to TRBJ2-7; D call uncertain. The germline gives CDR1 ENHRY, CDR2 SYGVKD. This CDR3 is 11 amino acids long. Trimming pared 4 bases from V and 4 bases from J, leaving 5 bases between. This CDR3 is CAISGGYEQYF. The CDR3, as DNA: TGTGCCATCAGTGGGGGATACGAGCAGTACTTC.

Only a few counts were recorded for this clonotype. CDR3: CATSDPGGLPQHF. The CDR3 nucleotides are TGTGCCACCAGTGATCCGGGAGGGCTGCCCCAGCATTTT. The chain is built from TRBV24-1 and TRBJ1-5; D unclear. This CDR3 region has 13 residues. Looked up from germline, CDR1 is KGHDR and CDR2 is SFDVKD. V was trimmed by 3 bases and J by 9 bases, leaving 11 bases between them.

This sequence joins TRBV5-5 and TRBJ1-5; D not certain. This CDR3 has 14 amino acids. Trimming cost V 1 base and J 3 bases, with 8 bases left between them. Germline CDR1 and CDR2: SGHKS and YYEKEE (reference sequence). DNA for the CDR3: TGTGCCAGCAGCTTGTTTGGCCCCAATCAGCCCCAGCATTTT. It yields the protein CASSLFGPNQPQHF.

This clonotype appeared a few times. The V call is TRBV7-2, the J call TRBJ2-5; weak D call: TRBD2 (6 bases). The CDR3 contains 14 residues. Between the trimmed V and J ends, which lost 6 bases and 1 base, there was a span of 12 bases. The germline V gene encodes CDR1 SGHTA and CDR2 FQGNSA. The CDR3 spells CASSPGTFQETQYF. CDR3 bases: TGTGCCAGCAGTCCCGGGACTTTCCAAGAGACCCAGTACTTC.

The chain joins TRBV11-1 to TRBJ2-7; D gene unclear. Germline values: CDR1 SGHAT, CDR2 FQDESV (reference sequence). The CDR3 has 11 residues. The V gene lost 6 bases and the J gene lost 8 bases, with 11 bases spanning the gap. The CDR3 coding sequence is TGTGCCAGCAGTCATCGGAGCCAGCAGTACTTC. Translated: CASSHRSQQYF.

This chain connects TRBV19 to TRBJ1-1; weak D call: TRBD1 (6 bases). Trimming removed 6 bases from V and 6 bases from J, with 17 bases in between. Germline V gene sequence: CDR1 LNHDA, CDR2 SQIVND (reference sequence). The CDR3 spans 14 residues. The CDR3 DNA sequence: TGTGCCAGTAGGATTTCACAGGGTAGAGCTGAAGCTTTCTTT. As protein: CASRISQGRAEAFF.

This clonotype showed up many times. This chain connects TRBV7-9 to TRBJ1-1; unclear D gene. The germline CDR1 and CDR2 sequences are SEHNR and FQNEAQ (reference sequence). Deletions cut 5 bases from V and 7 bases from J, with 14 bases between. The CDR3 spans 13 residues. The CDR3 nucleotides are TGTGCCAGCAGCCCAGCCGGAGCACTTGAAGCTTTCTTT. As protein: CASSPAGALEAFF.

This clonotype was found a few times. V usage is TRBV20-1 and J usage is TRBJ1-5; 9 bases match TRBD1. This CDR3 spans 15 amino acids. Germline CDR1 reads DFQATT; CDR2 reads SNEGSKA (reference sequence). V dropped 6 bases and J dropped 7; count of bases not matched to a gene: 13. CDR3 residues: CSAGPGTGRIQPQHF. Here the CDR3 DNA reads TGCAGTGCCGGTCCCGGGACAGGGCGAATCCAGCCCCAGCATTTT.

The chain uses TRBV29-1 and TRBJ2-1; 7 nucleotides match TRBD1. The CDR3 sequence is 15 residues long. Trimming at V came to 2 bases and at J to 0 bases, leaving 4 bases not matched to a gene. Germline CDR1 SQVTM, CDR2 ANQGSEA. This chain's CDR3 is CSVETGQSSYNEQFF. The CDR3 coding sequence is TGCAGCGTTGAAACGGGACAGAGCTCCTACAATGAGCAGTTCTTC.

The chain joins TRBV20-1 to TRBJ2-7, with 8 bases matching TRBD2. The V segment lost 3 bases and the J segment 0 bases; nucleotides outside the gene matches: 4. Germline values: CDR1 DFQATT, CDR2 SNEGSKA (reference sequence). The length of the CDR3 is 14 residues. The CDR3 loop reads CSARRLAYSYEQYF. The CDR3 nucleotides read TGCAGTGCTAGGAGACTAGCGTACTCCTACGAGCAGTACTTC.

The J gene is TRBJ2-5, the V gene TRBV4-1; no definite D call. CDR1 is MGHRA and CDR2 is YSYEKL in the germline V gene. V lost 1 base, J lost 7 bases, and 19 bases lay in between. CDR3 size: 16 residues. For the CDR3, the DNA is TGCGCCAGCAGCCAAGGATTCCAGGAGATGGGCGGGACCCAGTACTTC. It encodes CASSQGFQEMGGTQYF.

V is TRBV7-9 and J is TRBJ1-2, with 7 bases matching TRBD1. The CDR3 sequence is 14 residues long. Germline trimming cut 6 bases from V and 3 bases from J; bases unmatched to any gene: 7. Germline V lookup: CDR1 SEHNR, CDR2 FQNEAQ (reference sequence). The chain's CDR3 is CASSHNRGDYGYTF. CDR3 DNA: TGTGCCAGCAGTCATAACAGGGGAGACTATGGCTACACCTTC.

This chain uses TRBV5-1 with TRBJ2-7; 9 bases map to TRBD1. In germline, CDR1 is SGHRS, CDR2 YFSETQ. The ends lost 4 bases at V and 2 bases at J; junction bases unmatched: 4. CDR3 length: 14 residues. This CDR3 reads CASSPGQGPYEQYV. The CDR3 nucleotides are TGCGCCAGCAGCCCGGGACAGGGTCCCTACGAGCAGTACGTC.

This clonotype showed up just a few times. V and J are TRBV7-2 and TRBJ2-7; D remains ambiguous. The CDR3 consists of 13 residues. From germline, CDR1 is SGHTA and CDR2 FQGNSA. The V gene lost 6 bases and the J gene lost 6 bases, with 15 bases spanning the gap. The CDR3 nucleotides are TGTGCCAGCAGTCTGGGTAATCGGCGCGAGCAGTACTTC. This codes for CASSLGNRREQYF.

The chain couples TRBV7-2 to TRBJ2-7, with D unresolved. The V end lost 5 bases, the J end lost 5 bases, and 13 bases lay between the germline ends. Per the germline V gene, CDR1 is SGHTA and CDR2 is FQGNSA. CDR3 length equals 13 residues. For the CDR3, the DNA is TGTGCCAGCAGCCGTGGGGTGGAGAACGAGCAGTACGTC. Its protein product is CASSRGVENEQYV.